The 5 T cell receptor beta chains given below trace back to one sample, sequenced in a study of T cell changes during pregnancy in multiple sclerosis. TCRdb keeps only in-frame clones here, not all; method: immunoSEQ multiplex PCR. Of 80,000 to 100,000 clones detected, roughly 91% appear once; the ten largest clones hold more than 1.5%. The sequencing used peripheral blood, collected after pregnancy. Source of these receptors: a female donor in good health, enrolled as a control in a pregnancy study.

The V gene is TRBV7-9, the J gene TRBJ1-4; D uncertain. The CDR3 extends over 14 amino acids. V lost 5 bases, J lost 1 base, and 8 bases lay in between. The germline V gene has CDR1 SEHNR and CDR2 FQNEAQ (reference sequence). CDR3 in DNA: TGTGCCAGCAGCCTTAGAGGAACTAATGAAAAACTGTTTTTT. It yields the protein CASSLRGTNEKLFF.

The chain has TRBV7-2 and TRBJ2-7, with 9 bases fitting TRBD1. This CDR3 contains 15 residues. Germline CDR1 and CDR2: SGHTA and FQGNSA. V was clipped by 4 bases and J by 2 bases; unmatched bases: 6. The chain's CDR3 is CASSSRDRATYEQYF. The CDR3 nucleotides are TGTGCCAGCAGCTCCCGGGACAGGGCCACCTACGAGCAGTACTTC.

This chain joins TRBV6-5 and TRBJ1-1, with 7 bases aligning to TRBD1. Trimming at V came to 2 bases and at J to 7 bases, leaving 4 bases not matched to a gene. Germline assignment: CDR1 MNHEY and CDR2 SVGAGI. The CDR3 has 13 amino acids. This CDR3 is CASSYRGTVEAFF. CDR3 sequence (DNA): TGTGCCAGCAGTTACCGCGGGACAGTTGAAGCTTTCTTT.

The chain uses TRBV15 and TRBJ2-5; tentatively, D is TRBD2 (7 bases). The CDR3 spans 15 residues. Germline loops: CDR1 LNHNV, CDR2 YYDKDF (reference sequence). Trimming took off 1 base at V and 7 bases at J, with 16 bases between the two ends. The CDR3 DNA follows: TGTGCCACCAGCAGAGGGGGAGGGGGAGGAGGGACCCAGTACTTC. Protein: CATSRGGGGGGTQYF. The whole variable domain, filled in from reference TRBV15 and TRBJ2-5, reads DAMVIQNPRYQVTQFGKPVTLSCSQTLNHNVMYWYQQKSSQAPKLLFHYYDKDFNNEADTPDNFQSRRPNTSFCFLDIRSPGLGDTAMYLCATSRGGGGGGTQYFGPGTRLLVL.

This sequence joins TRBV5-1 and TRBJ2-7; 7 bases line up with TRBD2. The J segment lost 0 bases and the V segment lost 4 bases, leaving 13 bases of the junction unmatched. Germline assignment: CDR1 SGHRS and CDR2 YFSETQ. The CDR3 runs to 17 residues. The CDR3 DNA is TGCGCCAGCAGCCGAGGCGCCGGGGGGAAGAGCTCCTACGAGCAGTACTTC. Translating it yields CASSRGAGGKSSYEQYF.